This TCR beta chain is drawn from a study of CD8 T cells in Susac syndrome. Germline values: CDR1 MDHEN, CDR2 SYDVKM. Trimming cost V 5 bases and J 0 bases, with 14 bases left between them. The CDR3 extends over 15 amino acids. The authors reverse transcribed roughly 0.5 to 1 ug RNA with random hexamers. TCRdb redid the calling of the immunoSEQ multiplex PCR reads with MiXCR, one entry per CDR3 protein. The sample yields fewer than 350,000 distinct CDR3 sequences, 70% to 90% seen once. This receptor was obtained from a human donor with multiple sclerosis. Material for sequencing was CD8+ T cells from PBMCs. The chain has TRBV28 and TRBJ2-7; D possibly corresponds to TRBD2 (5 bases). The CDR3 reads CASSLGLESSYEQYF. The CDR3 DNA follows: TGTGCCAGCAGTCTAGGACTGGAGAGCTCCTACGAGCAGTACTTC.